This is a list of T cell receptor beta chains from one sample in a study of CD8+ T cells in alopecia areata. Repertoires were generated with immunoSEQ multiplex PCR, while TCRdb's copy carries only in-frame clones and drops some. The table includes more than 150,000 clones, 55% to 70% detected once. The sequenced sample was CD4+ T cells sorted from blood, obtained at week 4, from a patient treated with tofacitinib. These receptors came from a human donor with alopecia areata. CDR3s include the opening cysteine and the closing phenylalanine or tryptophan. Each record gives: V gene, D gene, clone size, J gene, CDR3 DNA, CDR3 protein. The D gene is left open where the match is weak. Only part of the rows carry a size: once, few, many, or a class if the clone is expanded.

TRBV18	-	-	TRBJ2-5	TGTGCCAGCTCACCAGACGAGACCCAGTACTTC	CASSPDETQYF
TRBV11-1	TRBD2	-	TRBJ2-3	TGTGCCAGCAGCTCACCGACTAGCGGCGATACGCAGTATTTT	CASSSPTSGDTQYF
TRBV5-4	TRBD1	-	TRBJ2-2	TGTGCCAGCAGCAGGGGGCTGAACACCGGGGAGCTGTTTTTT	CASSRGLNTGELFF
TRBV30	TRBD1	-	TRBJ1-2	TGTGCCTGGTCAGCGGGACAGACATACACCTTC	CAWSAGQTYTF
TRBV7-2	-	-	TRBJ2-1	TGTGCCAGCAGCTTAGGGGGACTCACTATCTCCTACAATGAGCAGTTCTTC	CASSLGGLTISYNEQFF
TRBV28	TRBD1	-	TRBJ2-7	TGTGCCAGCAGCGGGACAGCGAATAGGCAGTACTTC	CASSGTANRQYF
TRBV4-1	TRBD1	few	TRBJ2-7	TGCGCCAGCAGCCACCCGACAGGGAGCTCCTACGAGCAGTACTTC	CASSHPTGSSYEQYF
TRBV6-6	-	-	TRBJ1-5	TGTGCCAGCAGGCCCCCAGGGGTTCAGCCCCAGCATTTT	CASRPPGVQPQHF
TRBV6-5	-	-	TRBJ2-7	TGTGCCAGCAGTACCACCTACGAGCAGTACTTC	CASSTTYEQYF
TRBV5-6	-	-	TRBJ1-1	TGTGCCAGCAGCTTCCTGGGGAAGGGGGACACTGAAGCTTTCTTT	CASSFLGKGDTEAFF
TRBV7-2	-	-	TRBJ1-2	TGTGCCAGCAGCCCGCTGGAGGTTAGCTATGGCTACACCTTC	CASSPLEVSYGYTF
TRBV29-1	-	-	TRBJ2-5	TGCAGCGTTGAATTCGTGGGGGAGACCCAGTACTTC	CSVEFVGETQYF
TRBV30	-	-	TRBJ2-6	TGTGCCTGGAGTGCAGGGATCACCTCTGGGGCCAACGTCCTGACTTTC	CAWSAGITSGANVLTF
TRBV7-7	-	-	TRBJ2-3	TGTGCTAGCAGTCCGGGCGGGACTAGCACAGATACGCAGTATTTT	CASSPGGTSTDTQYF
TRBV30	-	-	TRBJ1-2	TGTGCCTGGATCATGACGGGAGTCTATGGCTACACCTTC	CAWIMTGVYGYTF
TRBV29-1	-	once	TRBJ2-7	TGCAGCGTTGAGGGGACGGTCAACGAGCAGTACTTC	CSVEGTVNEQYF
TRBV29-1	-	-	TRBJ2-1	TGCAGCGGAGGAACGAGCTCCTACAATGAGCAGTTCTTC	CSGGTSSYNEQFF
TRBV30	-	few	TRBJ1-1	TGTGCCTGGACCCAGGGATTGAGCACTGAAGCTTTCTTT	CAWTQGLSTEAFF
TRBV4-2	TRBD2	once	TRBJ2-3	TGTGCCAGCAGCCAGACCGCTAGCGGGGGGGGATCAGATACGCAGTATTTT	CASSQTASGGGSDTQYF
TRBV30	TRBD1	-	TRBJ2-7	TGTGCCTGGAGTGCCACAGGGGACCACGAGCAGTACTTC	CAWSATGDHEQYF
TRBV30	TRBD1	-	TRBJ1-5	TGTGCCTGGACCACCGGACAGGGCAATCAGCCCCAGCATTTT	CAWTTGQGNQPQHF
TRBV29-1	-	-	TRBJ1-1	TGCAGCGTTGGAGGGGGGAAGAACACTGAAGCTTTCTTT	CSVGGGKNTEAFF
TRBV7-2	TRBD2	-	TRBJ2-2	TGTGCCAGCAGCTTAATGGGAGGGGAATCCCCCGGGGAGCTGTTTTTT	CASSLMGGESPGELFF
TRBV7-4	-	-	TRBJ1-1	TGTGCCAGCCACGCAGAAGCTTTCTTT	CASHAEAFF
TRBV14	-	-	TRBJ2-1	TGTGCCAGCAGCCAAGCGAAAATCAGGGGCAATGAGCAGTTCTTC	CASSQAKIRGNEQFF
TRBV9	-	-	TRBJ2-3	TGTGCCAGCAGCCCCCGGCCTGGCGGAGAGAATACGCAGTATTTT	CASSPRPGGENTQYF
TRBV4-1	TRBD1	few	TRBJ2-1	TGCGCCAGCAGCCATTCCCGGGACAGGCGCACCTACAATGAGCAGTTCTTC	CASSHSRDRRTYNEQFF
TRBV2	TRBD2	-	TRBJ2-1	TGTGCCAGCAGTGAACCGCGGGCGCTAGCGGGGTACAATGAGCAGTTCTTC	CASSEPRALAGYNEQFF